This TCR beta chain appears in the sequencing data of a study of TIL therapy for anti-PD-1-resistant metastatic lung cancer. Study overall: Tumors carried a median about 1.6 non-synonymous mutations per megabase.

Time point meaning: pre-treatment sample, taken before nivolumab and TIL therapy. The libraries were made with immunoSEQ v3. Libraries were sequenced to 2 million to 2.5 million read pairs (survey) or roughly 4.5-6 million (deep). This table comes from immunoSEQ multiplex PCR, and its TCRdb copy is limited to in-frame clones, with some not included. Among about 50,000 clones listed, 70% to 80% were seen once. The V and J ends lost 5 bases and 8 bases respectively, with 15 bases between them. The CDR3 runs to 14 residues. Looked up from germline, CDR1 is MNHEY and CDR2 is SVGAGI. This clonotype originated in a woman between 30 and 85 years old with non-small cell lung cancer. This material consisted of blood, taken at baseline. V gene TRBV6-5 combines with J gene TRBJ1-4, with no clear D. CDR3 residues: CASSLTGRGEKLFF. The CDR3, as DNA: TGTGCCAGCAGTCTAACCGGGCGGGGAGAAAAACTGTTTTTT.